These 28 T cell receptor beta chains were sequenced from one sample in a study of blood T cell repertoires in COVID-19 (TCRdb year 2020). The library relied on the immunoSEQ multiplex PCR assay. In TCRdb, the immuneACCESS table is reduced to in-frame sequences with V and J assigned. These tables do not hold every clone; where another copy was compared, an unresolved V gene accounts for under half, and the others remain unexplained. Present in this sample are about half a million clones, 85% to 90% of which were seen just once. The top ten clones comprise about 0.91% of the sample. Sequencing was carried out using peripheral blood. These receptor sequences come from a man aged 18 to 29 with COVID-19, enrolled during active disease.

The chain couples TRBV29-1 to TRBJ1-2; TRBD1 matches 10 bases. Trimming removed 0 bases from V and 1 base from J; junction bases left unmatched: 8. CDR3 length equals 17 residues. Looked up from germline, CDR1 is SQVTM and CDR2 is ANQGSEA. The CDR3 nucleotides read TGCAGCGTTGAAGATCATGGGACAGGGGTTAATAACTATGGCTACACCTTC. It yields the protein CSVEDHGTGVNNYGYTF. Complete variable domain (other parts from reference TRBV29-1 and TRBJ1-2): SAVISQKPSRDICQRGTSLTIQCQVDSQVTMMFWYRQQPGQSLTLIATANQGSEATYESGFVIDKFPISRPNLTFSTLTVSNMSPEDSSIYLCSVEDHGTGVNNYGYTFGSGTRLTVV.

The chain employs TRBV18 and TRBJ2-7; 9 bases map to TRBD1. Looked up from germline, CDR1 is KGHSH and CDR2 is LQKENI. V lost 3 bases to trimming and J lost 9 bases; unmatched junction nucleotides: 9. The CDR3 totals 14 residues. This chain's CDR3 is CASSPNTGGASQYF. The CDR3 DNA reads as TGTGCCAGCTCACCGAATACAGGGGGCGCGTCGCAGTACTTC.

V is TRBV11-2 and J is TRBJ2-3; no definite D call. The CDR3 runs 12 residues. Germline CDR1 and CDR2: SGHAT and FQNNGV. V lost 3 bases, J lost 6 bases, and 7 bases lay in between. CDR3 sequence (DNA): TGTGCCAGCAGCTTTGGCTCCGATACGCAGTATTTT. It encodes CASSFGSDTQYF.

The chain couples TRBV6-5 to TRBJ1-6, with D maybe TRBD1 (5 bases). Germline values: CDR1 MNHEY, CDR2 SVGAGI. V dropped 0 bases and J dropped 6 bases, with 12 bases sitting between them. The CDR3 is 16 residues long. CDR3 DNA: TGTGCCAGCAGTTACTCAGGCCGGGGGATTAATTCACCCCTCCACTTT. Protein sequence: CASSYSGRGINSPLHF.

DNA for the CDR3: TGTGCCAGTACCGGGAGCCCCTCAGCTACTAACTATGGCTACACCTTC. Its protein is CASTGSPSATNYGYTF. The rearrangement joins TRBV19 to TRBJ1-2; D gene uncertain. The germline gives CDR1 LNHDA, CDR2 SQIVND (reference sequence). Trimming took 7 bases from V and 0 from J, leaving 18 bases between them. The CDR3 contains 16 residues.

The chain combines TRBV2 with TRBJ2-3, with a possible D match to TRBD2 (6 bases). The germline V gene encodes CDR1 SNHLY and CDR2 FYNNEI. This CDR3 has 17 residues. The V gene lost 6 bases and the J gene lost 0 bases, with 19 bases spanning the gap. The DNA for the CDR3 is TGTGCCAGCAGGCCGAGGGGACTTACGTCTAGCACAGATACGCAGTATTTT. Amino acid sequence: CASRPRGLTSSTDTQYF.

The CDR3 loop is CASSLAAREVNTEAFF. The CDR3 DNA sequence: TGTGCCAGCAGCTTAGCCGCCAGGGAAGTGAACACTGAAGCTTTCTTT. The V call is TRBV7-6, the J call TRBJ1-1; D may be TRBD1 (5 bases). Germline CDR1 and CDR2: SGHVS and FNYEAQ. The V end was cut by 0 bases, the J end by 0 bases, with 11 bases between. The length of the CDR3 is 16 residues.

The rearrangement uses TRBV3-1 (or the pseudogene TRBV3-2) and TRBJ1-1; the D is unclear. This CDR3 has 13 residues. Germline V gene lookup returns CDR1 LGHDT and CDR2 YNNKEL (reference sequence). The V gene lost 6 bases and the J gene lost 9 bases, with 17 bases spanning the gap. The CDR3 bases are TGTGCCAGCAGTGGGTGGGCAGTCGAACAAGCTTTCTTT. Encoded protein: CASSGWAVEQAFF.

The V gene is TRBV6-1, the J gene TRBJ1-5; D uncertain. The CDR3 totals 16 residues. The germline V gene has CDR1 MNHNS and CDR2 SASEGT. The ends were cut back, 2 bases at V and 0 bases at J, with 11 bases in the middle. CDR3 nucleotides: TGTGCCAGCAGTGAATCTCGGGGATATAGCAATCAGCCCCAGCATTTT. This encodes CASSESRGYSNQPQHF.

The chain has TRBV21-1 and TRBJ1-2. TRBV21-1 is a pseudogene. The CDR3 spans 14 residues. The CDR3: CASSKGRSDYGYTF. The CDR3 bases are TGTGCCAGCAGCAAAGGCCGATCGGACTATGGCTACACCTTC.

The chain joins TRBV25-1 to TRBJ1-4; TRBD1 agrees at 9 bases. J lost 5 bases, V lost 4 bases, and 5 bases had no gene match. The germline V gene encodes CDR1 MGHDK and CDR2 SYGVNS. The CDR3 runs to 15 residues. The CDR3 protein is CASSGNRGPNEKLFF. As DNA, the CDR3 is TGTGCCAGCAGTGGGAACAGGGGGCCGAATGAAAAACTGTTTTTT.

The chain employs TRBV7-2 and TRBJ2-2; possibly TRBD2 for D (6 bases). CDR1 is SGHTA, CDR2 FQGNSA, per germline. There are 17 residues in the CDR3. The V end lost 2 bases, the J end lost 6 bases, and 19 bases lay between the germline ends. The CDR3 DNA follows: TGTGCCAGCAGCTTACGGCGGGGAAATAAGTTAGCCGGGGAGCTGTTTTTT. Translation gives CASSLRRGNKLAGELFF. Combining the CDR3 with reference TRBV7-2 and TRBJ2-2 gives the whole variable domain GAGVSQSPSNKVTEKGKDVELRCDPISGHTALYWYRQSLGQGLEFLIYFQGNSAPDKSGLPSDRFSAERTGGSVSTLTIQRTQQEDSAVYLCASSLRRGNKLAGELFFGEGSRLTVL.

The CDR3 loop is CASSPTGGELFF. CDR3 bases: TGTGCCAGCAGCCCGACGGGGGGGGAGCTGTTTTTT. The chain links TRBV3-1 (or the pseudogene TRBV3-2) to TRBJ2-2; perhaps TRBD2 as D (5 bases). Trimming pared 4 bases from V and 8 bases from J, leaving 8 bases between. The CDR3 is 12 residues long. Looked up from germline, CDR1 is LGHDT and CDR2 is YNNKEL (reference sequence).

V is TRBV19 and J is TRBJ1-1; 7 nucleotides line up with TRBD1. CDR3 size: 14 residues. Trimming at V came to 5 bases and at J to 1 base, leaving 4 bases not matched to a gene. CDR1 is LNHDA and CDR2 is SQIVND in the germline V gene (reference sequence). CDR3 residues: CASSPWTGNTEAFF. The CDR3 DNA reads as TGTGCCAGTAGTCCCTGGACAGGGAACACTGAAGCTTTCTTT. Combining the CDR3 with reference TRBV19 and TRBJ1-1 gives the whole variable domain DGGITQSPKYLFRKEGQNVTLSCEQNLNHDAMYWYRQDPGQGLRLIYYSQIVNDFQKGDIAEGYSVSREKKESFPLTVTSAQKNPTAFYLCASSPWTGNTEAFFGQGTRLTVV.

The rearrangement links TRBV18 to TRBJ1-4; TRBD1 matches 8 bases. The CDR3 loop spans 15 amino acids. Germline CDR1 KGHSH, CDR2 LQKENI. V gave up 3 bases and J gave up 3 bases; unmatched junction bases: 3. The CDR3, as DNA: TGTGCCAGCTCACCGGACAGGGACCCTAATGAAAAACTGTTTTTT. This encodes CASSPDRDPNEKLFF.

Here the CDR3 reads CASSEGTGGPNTQYF. In nucleotides, the CDR3 is TGTGCCAGCAGTGAAGGAACGGGGGGGCCTAATACGCAGTATTTT. The chain links TRBV2 to TRBJ2-3, with 8 bases that match TRBD2. V lost 1 base to trimming and J lost 7 bases; unmatched junction nucleotides: 7. Germline V gene lookup returns CDR1 SNHLY and CDR2 FYNNEI. CDR3 length: 15 amino acids.

The chain is built from TRBV4-1 and TRBJ2-1; 8 bases are a match to TRBD2. Unmatched junction bases numbered 1, after V lost 3 bases and J lost 12 bases. This CDR3 contains 11 residues. CDR1 is MGHRA, CDR2 YSYEKL, per germline. The CDR3 region is CASSQTSVQFF. The CDR3 region has the DNA TGCGCCAGCAGCCAGACTAGCGTGCAGTTCTTC.

The chain recombines TRBV19 with TRBJ2-1; 12 bases line up with TRBD2. CDR1 LNHDA and CDR2 SQIVND come from the germline V gene (reference sequence). V dropped 10 bases and J dropped 6; count of bases not matched to a gene: 4. The CDR3 is made up of 13 amino acids. CDR3 DNA sequence: TGTGCCACTCAGGGACTAGCGGGCAATGAGCAGTTCTTC. This translates into CATQGLAGNEQFF.

The V call is TRBV18, the J call TRBJ2-7, with 7 bases fitting TRBD1. With V trimmed by 3 bases and J by 2 bases, 4 bases remained unmatched. This CDR3 comprises 14 residues. The germline V gene encodes CDR1 KGHSH and CDR2 LQKENI. CDR3 sequence: CASSPAQGAYEQYF. In DNA form, the CDR3 reads TGTGCCAGCTCACCCGCGCAGGGGGCCTACGAGCAGTACTTC.

V is TRBV7-2 and J is TRBJ1-6; D perhaps matches TRBD1 (5 bases). Germline CDR1 reads SGHTA; CDR2 reads FQGNSA. This CDR3 has 16 residues. The V end was cut by 1 base, the J end by 9 bases, with 16 bases between. CDR3 coding DNA: TGTGCCAGCAGCTTAGGACAGACAGTGCGAGTTTCACCCCTCCACTTT. Its protein is CASSLGQTVRVSPLHF.

V gene TRBV18 combines with J gene TRBJ2-5; TRBD1 matches 9 bases. Germline assignment: CDR1 KGHSH and CDR2 LQKENI. The CDR3 is made up of 15 amino acids. Unmatched junction bases numbered 3, after V lost 0 bases and J lost 4 bases. CDR3 region: CASSPPGQGIETQYF. CDR3 bases: TGTGCCAGCTCACCACCGGGACAGGGTATAGAGACCCAGTACTTC.

The genes are TRBV3-1 (or the pseudogene TRBV3-2) and TRBJ2-7; 8 bases agree with TRBD2. V lost 5 bases and J lost 7; bases outside the gene matches: 10. This CDR3 has 14 amino acids. Germline loops: CDR1 LGHDT, CDR2 YNNKEL (reference sequence). The CDR3 DNA follows: TGTGCCAGCAGCACGGGGGGGAGCCAGAAAGAGCAGTACTTC. This encodes CASSTGGSQKEQYF.

The chain links TRBV5-4 to TRBJ1-2; D remains unclear. CDR1 SGHNT and CDR2 YYREEE come from the germline V gene (reference sequence). CDR3 length equals 13 residues. The V and J ends lost 2 bases and 7 bases respectively, with 12 bases between them. The CDR3 spells CASSFGSMGGYTF. The DNA of the CDR3 is TGTGCCAGCAGCTTCGGGAGTATGGGTGGCTACACCTTC.

This clone appeared a single time. The chain uses TRBV6-4 and TRBJ2-6; a possible D gene is TRBD1 (6 bases). The CDR3 is 15 amino acids. V was pared by 6 bases and J by 2 bases, with 11 bases between. Germline V gene data show CDR1 as MRHNA and CDR2 as SNTAGT. The CDR3 sequence: CASSRSGAGANVLTF. CDR3 coding DNA: TGTGCCAGCAGCCGCTCAGGGGCTGGGGCCAACGTCCTGACTTTC.

V is TRBV9 and J is TRBJ2-3, with 8 bases fitting TRBD2. With 2 bases clipped from V and 5 bases from J, the junction kept 7 bases outside the gene matches. This CDR3 comprises 15 residues. Per germline, CDR1 SGDLS and CDR2 YYNGEE. This chain's CDR3 is CASSVREGQRDTQYF. The CDR3 DNA follows: TGTGCCAGCAGCGTCCGGGAGGGCCAAAGAGATACGCAGTATTTT.

The chain links TRBV7-9 to TRBJ1-5; D gene ambiguous. The CDR3 extends over 13 amino acids. Per germline, CDR1 SEHNR and CDR2 FQNEAQ (reference sequence). V shed 1 base and J shed 4 bases, with 5 bases lying between them. The CDR3 DNA reads as TGTGCCAGCAGCTTAGGCGTAAATCAGCCCCAGCATTTT. It encodes CASSLGVNQPQHF.

The chain has TRBV5-4 and TRBJ2-3; 11 bases are shared with TRBD1. The CDR3 is 14 amino acids. CDR1 is SGHNT, CDR2 YYREEE, per germline (reference sequence). Unmatched junction bases numbered 3, after V lost 4 bases and J lost 5 bases. The CDR3 nucleotides are TGTGCCAGCAGCCCGGGACAGGGGGGAGATACGCAGTATTTT. The encoded protein is CASSPGQGGDTQYF.

The V and J genes are TRBV5-4 and TRBJ2-2; TRBD2 might be the D (6 bases). CDR1 and CDR2 (germline): SGHNT, YYREEE (reference sequence). V dropped 5 bases and J dropped 2 bases, with 13 bases sitting between them. The CDR3 has 15 residues. The CDR3 nucleotides read TGTGCCAGCAGTCCCGGGACTGGAAACACCGGGGAGCTGTTTTTT. Amino acids: CASSPGTGNTGELFF.